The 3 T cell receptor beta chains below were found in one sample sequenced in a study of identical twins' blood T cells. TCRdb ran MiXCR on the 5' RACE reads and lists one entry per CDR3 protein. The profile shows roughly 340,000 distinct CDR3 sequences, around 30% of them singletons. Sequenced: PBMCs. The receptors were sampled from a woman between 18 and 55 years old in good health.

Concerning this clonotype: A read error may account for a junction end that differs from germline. CDR3 coding DNA: TGCAGTGCTAGACAGGGGGCGTTTGGAAGCACCATATATTTT. It specifies CSARQGAFGSTIYF. The chain joins TRBV20-1 to TRBJ1-3; TRBD1 aligns across 8 bases. CDR1 and CDR2 from the germline V gene are DFQATT and SNEGSKA (reference sequence). This CDR3 spans 14 amino acids.

The CDR3 sequence: CASGPGDDEKLFF. The CDR3 nucleotides read TGTGCTAGTGGGCCCGGGGACGATGAAAAACTGTTTTTT. The chain employs TRBV12-5 and TRBJ1-4; maybe TRBD1 (5 bases). The CDR3 consists of 13 residues. CDR1 is LGHNT and CDR2 is FRNRAP in the germline V gene. Trimming left V 6 bases short and J 6 bases short, with 11 bases between. The full variable domain, completed using reference TRBV12-5 and TRBJ1-4, is DARVTQTPRHKVTEMGQEVTMRCQPILGHNTVFWYRQTMMQGLELLAYFRNRAPLDDSGMPKDRFSAEMPDATLATLKIQPSEPRDSAVYFCASGPGDDEKLFFGSGTQLSVL.

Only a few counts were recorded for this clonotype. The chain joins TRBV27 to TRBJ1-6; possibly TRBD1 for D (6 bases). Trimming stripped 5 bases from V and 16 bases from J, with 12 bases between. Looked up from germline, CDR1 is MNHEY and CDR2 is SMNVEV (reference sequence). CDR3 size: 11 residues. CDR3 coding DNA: TGTGCCAGCAGTACGGGACACCGACTCCACTTT. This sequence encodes CASSTGHRLHF.